Here is one TCR beta chain with its context. The antigen is unknown. Trimming removed 5 bases at V and 4 bases at J, with 17 bases between. Germline CDR1 MNHEY, CDR2 SVGAGI. This CDR3 has 15 amino acids. The data were produced by immunoSEQ multiplex PCR, yet TCRdb's version contains in-frame clones alone and is incomplete. Here the sample spans some 7,000 clones, 74% being singletons. The sample is drawn from a study of tumor-infiltrating lymphocytes in localized non-small cell lung cancer. Across the whole study: The cohort mixed smokers and never-smokers, several histologies, and some post-neoadjuvant-chemotherapy samples. Broader study findings: Different pieces of the same tissue went to different assays, confounding technical variation with intratumor heterogeneity. TCR sequencing covered a subset of patients with enough tissue. No T-cell fraction difference was seen between IM1 and IM2 tumors.

The sequence was collected from a human donor with non-small cell lung cancer. The sample comprised lung tumor tissue. This chain connects TRBV6-5 to TRBJ1-2, with D tentatively TRBD1 (5 bases). CDR3: CASSATQVLTYGYTF. The CDR3 region has the DNA TGTGCCAGCAGTGCCACACAGGTCCTCACCTATGGCTACACCTTC.